This section outlines one T cell receptor (beta chain) sequence together with its context. The V segment lost 7 bases and the J segment 6 bases; nucleotides outside the gene matches: 10. The CDR3 contains 16 residues. Germline V gene data show CDR1 as MNHEY and CDR2 as SVGEGT. In the library, each TCR cDNA molecule bore its own unique molecular identifier. From the 5' RACE reads, TCRdb called clonotypes with MiXCR, one entry per CDR3 protein. This table has some 83,000 distinct CDR3 sequences, around 21% appearing once. The data belong to a study of spatial heterogeneity in lung cancer. Time point defined: sample taken at primary tumor resection. Whole RNA came from tumor, nontumor lung or frozen PBMC and was sequenced without being sorted. 72 TRACERx patients with early, untreated non-small cell lung cancer donated samples.

The TCR was taken from a male donor with early-stage non-small cell lung cancer. The chain combines TRBV6-2 or TRBV6-3 with TRBJ2-1, with TRBD2 matching 12 bases. This specimen consisted of PBMCs, obtained at surgery. The CDR3 sequence: CASIPGTSGFVNEQFF. CDR3 bases: TGTGCCAGCATCCCGGGGACTAGCGGGTTCGTCAATGAGCAGTTCTTC.